One and the same sample provided the 20 T cell receptor beta chains below, sequenced in a study of CD8+CD57+ T cells in acquired aplastic anemia. Genomic DNA, the template, was used for profiling of the TCR beta VDJ and CDR3. From the reads, TCRdb called clonotypes with MiXCR, one entry per CDR3 protein. The data contain tens of thousands of distinct CDR3 sequences, roughly 69% of them singletons. Sequencing was done on patients that had shown CD8+CD57+ cell expansion by flow cytometry. The sample comprised sorted CD4+, CD8+, or CD8+CD57+ T cells (not recorded which) from PBMCs. All receptors derive from a human donor with aplastic anemia.

The count of this clonotype is one. The rearrangement uses TRBV2 and TRBJ1-2; a weak D match, TRBD1 (5 bases). V lost 7 bases, J lost 10 bases, and 19 bases lay in between. This CDR3 contains 13 residues. The germline V gene encodes CDR1 SNHLY and CDR2 FYNNEI. CDR3 region: CASTPGAQHDYTF. The CDR3 DNA is TGTGCCAGCACCCCCGGGGCCCAACATGACTACACCTTC.

The gene calls are TRBV10-3 and TRBJ2-3, with D perhaps given as TRBD1 or TRBD2 (6 bases each). Germline loops: CDR1 ENHRY, CDR2 SYGVKD. Trimming shortened V by 5 bases and J by 6 bases, and 18 bases separated the two germline ends. The CDR3 contains 15 residues. This CDR3 is CAISPGHRGRDTQYF. CDR3 bases: TGTGCCATCAGTCCAGGACATCGGGGGCGGGATACGCAGTATTTT.

The chain couples TRBV29-1 to TRBJ2-5; the D gene is possibly TRBD1 (5 bases). Germline values: CDR1 SQVTM, CDR2 ANQGSEA. The V gene lost 1 base and the J gene lost 5 bases, with 20 bases spanning the gap. CDR3 length: 16 residues. This CDR3 reads CSVEVTVTAMGETQYF. The CDR3 coding sequence is TGCAGCGTTGAAGTCACCGTGACAGCAATGGGGGAGACCCAGTACTTC.

This clonotype was detected a few times. The rearrangement joins TRBV2 to TRBJ2-5, with D possibly being TRBD1 or TRBD2 (6 bases each). From germline, CDR1 is SNHLY and CDR2 FYNNEI. V was shortened by 1 base and J by 1 base, with 10 bases between the two germline ends. The CDR3 consists of 15 residues. The CDR3 DNA follows: TGTGCCAGCAGTGAAGGGGGGGCCGCCCAAGAGACCCAGTACTTC. This encodes CASSEGGAAQETQYF.

The CDR3 loop is CASSLLTGGSTYEQYF. The DNA of the CDR3 is TGTGCCAGCAGCCTCCTGACAGGGGGCAGCACCTACGAGCAGTACTTC. The V gene is TRBV7-8, the J gene TRBJ2-7, with 10 bases fitting TRBD1. The junction had 9 bases not matched to a gene; V was cut back by 5 bases and J by 2 bases. The CDR3 covers 16 residues. Germline V lookup: CDR1 SGHVS, CDR2 FQNEAQ.

This clonotype was picked up one time. This chain uses TRBV7-8 with TRBJ1-1; no clear D gene. The ends were cut back, 6 bases at V and 5 bases at J, with 7 bases in the middle. From germline, CDR1 is SGHVS and CDR2 FQNEAQ. The CDR3 length is 11 residues. DNA of the CDR3: TGTGCCAGCAGGGGCGGAACTGAAGCTTTCTTT. Amino acid sequence: CASRGGTEAFF.

This clonotype was observed a single time. CDR3 coding DNA: TGTGCCAGCAGCGTACGGGGACAGCCAGTTCCCTTGGGTGAGCAGTTCTTC. Protein sequence: CASSVRGQPVPLGEQFF. This chain uses TRBV9 with TRBJ2-1; 7 bases match TRBD1. Germline trimming cut 1 base from V and 9 bases from J; bases unmatched to any gene: 16. Germline loops: CDR1 SGDLS, CDR2 YYNGEE. The CDR3 contains 17 residues.

The chain links TRBV10-3 to TRBJ2-7; 8 nucleotides line up with TRBD1. Looked up from germline, CDR1 is ENHRY and CDR2 is SYGVKD. Trimming at V came to 7 bases and at J to 2 bases, leaving 4 bases not matched to a gene. There are 13 residues in the CDR3. CDR3 loop: CAIMTTGAYEQYF. The CDR3 DNA is TGTGCCATCATGACGACAGGGGCCTACGAGCAGTACTTC.

This clonotype came up many times. This sequence joins TRBV27 and TRBJ1-2; D gene unclear. Germline loops: CDR1 MNHEY, CDR2 SMNVEV (reference sequence). The CDR3 sequence is 14 residues long. The V end lost 4 bases, the J end lost 6 bases, and 15 bases lay between the germline ends. The CDR3 DNA reads TGTGCCAGCAGTTCACTCAATTTCAGGAATGGCTACACCTTC. This translates into CASSSLNFRNGYTF.

The CDR3 region is CASSESGGPDTQYF. CDR3 bases: TGTGCCAGCAGTGAAAGTGGGGGCCCAGATACGCAGTATTTT. The genes are TRBV6-1 and TRBJ2-3; perhaps TRBD1 as D (6 bases). There are 14 residues in the CDR3. The V end was cut by 2 bases, the J end by 4 bases, with 10 bases between. In germline, CDR1 is MNHNS, CDR2 SASEGT.

J is TRBJ1-5 and V is TRBV10-3; possible D gene TRBD1, 6 bases. This CDR3 comprises 14 residues. Trimming left V 3 bases short and J 2 bases short, with 8 bases between. Germline V CDR1 and CDR2: ENHRY, SYGVKD. CDR3 sequence (DNA): TGTGCCATCAGTGAAGGGGGTGGCAATCAGCCCCAGCATTTT. Its translation is CAISEGGGNQPQHF.

The chain uses TRBV11-1 and TRBJ1-4, with D possibly matching TRBD1 (6 bases). Germline V gives CDR1 SGHAT, CDR2 FQDESV (reference sequence). The CDR3 is 16 residues long. V lost 6 bases, J lost 7 bases, and 21 bases lay in between. The CDR3 nucleotides are TGTGCCAGCAGGCTAGGGGGTGGGGGCTTCGGTGAAAAACTGTTTTTT. This sequence encodes CASRLGGGGFGEKLFF.

This clonotype was found many times. The chain recombines TRBV9 with TRBJ2-7; D is ambiguous. Germline V gene sequence: CDR1 SGDLS, CDR2 YYNGEE. Trimming removed 0 bases at V and 1 base at J, with 11 bases between. This CDR3 contains 15 residues. The CDR3 loop is CASSVGGVPSYEQYF. DNA for the CDR3: TGTGCCAGCAGCGTAGGAGGAGTCCCTTCCTACGAGCAGTACTTC.

This clonotype was counted many times. The chain couples TRBV10-3 to TRBJ2-4; TRBD2 agrees at 8 bases. J gave up 6 bases and V 2 bases, and 3 bases lay outside the gene matches. The CDR3 sequence is 14 residues long. Germline CDR1 ENHRY, CDR2 SYGVKD. CDR3 sequence reads: CAISETGGRNIQYF. The DNA for the CDR3 is TGTGCCATCAGTGAGACGGGGGGGCGAAACATTCAGTACTTC.

The V gene is TRBV5-1, the J gene TRBJ2-5; D might be TRBD1 or TRBD2, each matching 5 bases. Germline V lookup: CDR1 SGHRS, CDR2 YFSETQ. V lost 7 bases, J lost 5 bases, and 18 bases lay in between. The length of the CDR3 is 14 residues. CDR3 in DNA: TGCGCCAGCGCCTTCAGGGAGCCTGGGGAGACCCAGTACTTC. Protein sequence: CASAFREPGETQYF.

The DNA of the CDR3 is TGTGCCAGCAGTGACTCTGGGCCCCAGCATTTT. Amino acid sequence: CASSDSGPQHF. This chain connects TRBV2 to TRBJ1-5, with D unresolved. This CDR3 is 11 amino acids long. Germline assignment: CDR1 SNHLY and CDR2 FYNNEI. Trimming took 3 bases from V and 9 from J, leaving 6 bases between them. The full variable domain, in which reference TRBV2 and TRBJ1-5 provide the parts outside the CDR3, is EPEVTQTPSHQVTQMGQEVILRCVPISNHLYFYWYRQILGQKVEFLVSFYNNEISEKSEIFDDQFSVERPDGSNFTLKIRSTKLEDSAMYFCASSDSGPQHFGDGTRLSIL.

There are a few counts of this clonotype. The V gene is TRBV7-8, the J gene TRBJ2-3; 7 positions agree with TRBD1. Germline CDR1 reads SGHVS; CDR2 reads FQNEAQ. Trimming took 4 bases from V and 6 from J; bases not matched to a gene: 4. CDR3 length equals 13 residues. CDR3 bases: TGTGCCAGCAGCTCCCCGGGACAGGATACGCAGTATTTT. It translates to CASSSPGQDTQYF.

The chain uses TRBV19 and TRBJ1-2, with D maybe TRBD1 (5 bases). The CDR3 runs 12 residues. Trimming removed 8 bases from V and 3 bases from J, with 10 bases in between. Germline CDR1 is LNHDA and CDR2 is SQIVND (reference sequence). The CDR3 protein is CASQDSYYGYTF. In DNA, the CDR3 is TGTGCCAGTCAAGACAGTTACTATGGCTACACCTTC.

This clonotype was found many times. Here the CDR3 DNA reads TGTGCCATCAGCCGACTAGCGGAGTCCACAGATACGCAGTATTTT. It yields the protein CAISRLAESTDTQYF. The chain links TRBV10-3 to TRBJ2-3; 9 bases align to TRBD2. CDR1 is ENHRY and CDR2 is SYGVKD in the germline V gene. V gave up 6 bases and J gave up 2 bases; unmatched junction bases: 6. The CDR3 totals 15 residues.

The gene calls are TRBV15 and TRBJ1-1, with TRBD1 matching 7 bases. V dropped 1 base and J dropped 5; count of bases not matched to a gene: 4. Germline V CDR1 and CDR2: LNHNV, YYDKDF (reference sequence). The CDR3 has 14 residues. The CDR3 bases are TGTGCCACCAGCAGAGCAAGACAGGGAACTGAAGCTTTCTTT. Encoded protein: CATSRARQGTEAFF.